This TCR beta chain is from a study of Ad26.COV2.S vaccination and SARS-CoV-2 variants. About the study: A participant enrolled in the COV1001 Ad26.COV2.S trial arm provided the sample. Ad26.COV2.S shots went into the muscle once or twice, 56 days apart. Broader study findings: Non-spike TCR breadth showed similarity between vaccine and placebo recipients.

Generated by immunoSEQ multiplex PCR, the TCRdb table keeps only in-frame clones and is missing some. Of roughly 700,000 clones listed, around 90% are singletons. Noted treatment: 15 to 20 received Ad26.COV2.S at low or high dose, single or two shots; roughly five received placebo; per-sample allocation not given. Samples came from day 63 after the first vaccine or placebo injection. On this clone itself: Antigen: not known.

The V and J ends lost 7 bases and 4 bases, in that order; junction bases with no gene match: 7. The CDR3 runs to 15 residues. Per the germline V gene, CDR1 is MNHEY and CDR2 is SVGEGT. The V and J genes are TRBV6-2 or TRBV6-3 and TRBJ2-2; 9 bases align to TRBD2. This receptor was identified in a person aged 18-60 years who received the Ad26.COV2.S COVID-19 vaccine or a placebo. Sequences were derived from peripheral blood, sampled in a trial of Ad26.COV2.S vaccine versus placebo. The CDR3 bases are TGTGCCAGCACCCCTAGCGGGAAGATCACCGGGGAGCTGTTTTTT. This codes for CASTPSGKITGELFF.